Sequencing of this TCR beta chain was carried out in a study of cytomegalovirus exposure and HLA in healthy donors. Overall study results and limits: The study flagged about 160 TCR beta chains as cytomegalovirus-associated.

Produced via immunoSEQ multiplex PCR; TCRdb's table is partial and in-frame only. Found here are around 230,000 clones, approximately 84% of them singletons; the top ten hold 1% to 1.5%. There are 12 residues in the CDR3. Germline values: CDR1 SEHNR, CDR2 FQNEAQ (reference sequence). V was cut by 7 bases and J by 4 bases, with 10 bases left in between. In the case of this clone: Its antigen remains unknown.

The donors were members of the validation cohort comprising over a hundred subjects, separate from the approximately 670-subject first cohort. This TCR derives from a woman aged 25 to 39 in good health and CMV-seropositive. The sequencing sample was made of PBMCs. The chain combines TRBV7-9 with TRBJ1-1, with D possibly TRBD1 on 6 matching bases. The CDR3 bases are TGTGCCAGCAAGGGGGAGGGCACTGAAGCTTTCTTT. Translation: CASKGEGTEAFF.